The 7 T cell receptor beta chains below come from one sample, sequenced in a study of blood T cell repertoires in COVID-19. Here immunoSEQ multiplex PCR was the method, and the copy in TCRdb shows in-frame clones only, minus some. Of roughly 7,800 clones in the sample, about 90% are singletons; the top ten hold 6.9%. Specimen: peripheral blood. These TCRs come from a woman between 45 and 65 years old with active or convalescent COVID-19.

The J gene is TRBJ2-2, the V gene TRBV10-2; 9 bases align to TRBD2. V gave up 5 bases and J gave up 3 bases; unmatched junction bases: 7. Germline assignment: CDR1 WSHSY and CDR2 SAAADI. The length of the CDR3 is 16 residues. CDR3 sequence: CASSIRLADYTGELFF. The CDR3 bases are TGCGCCAGCAGTATTCGACTAGCGGACTACACCGGGGAGCTGTTTTTT.

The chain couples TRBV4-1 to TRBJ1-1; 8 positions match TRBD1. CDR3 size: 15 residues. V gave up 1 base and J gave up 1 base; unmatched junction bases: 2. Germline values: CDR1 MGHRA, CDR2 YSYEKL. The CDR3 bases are TGCGCCAGCAGCCAAGGACAGGGGCCGAACACTGAAGCTTTCTTT. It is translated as CASSQGQGPNTEAFF.

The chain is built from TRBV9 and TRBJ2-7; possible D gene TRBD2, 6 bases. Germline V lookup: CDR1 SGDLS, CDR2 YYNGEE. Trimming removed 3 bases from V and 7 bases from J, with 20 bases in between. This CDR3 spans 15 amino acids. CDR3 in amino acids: CASSGDVGVAGEQYF. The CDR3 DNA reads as TGTGCCAGCAGCGGGGACGTTGGGGTTGCGGGGGAGCAGTACTTC.

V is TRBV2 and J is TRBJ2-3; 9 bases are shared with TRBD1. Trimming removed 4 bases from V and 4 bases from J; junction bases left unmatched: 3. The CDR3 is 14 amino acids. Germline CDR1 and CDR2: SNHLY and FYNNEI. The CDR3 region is CASSGTGVPDTQYF. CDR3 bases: TGTGCCAGCAGTGGGACAGGGGTGCCAGATACGCAGTATTTT.

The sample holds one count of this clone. The CDR3 DNA is TGTGCCAGCAGCGGGGGGACAGGGAATCAGCCCCAGCATTTT. Translated, it gives CASSGGTGNQPQHF. J is TRBJ1-5 and V is TRBV9, with 9 bases aligning to TRBD1. Germline values: CDR1 SGDLS, CDR2 YYNGEE. The CDR3 spans 14 residues. Losses at the gene ends were 3 bases for V and 4 bases for J; bases not matched to a gene: 2.

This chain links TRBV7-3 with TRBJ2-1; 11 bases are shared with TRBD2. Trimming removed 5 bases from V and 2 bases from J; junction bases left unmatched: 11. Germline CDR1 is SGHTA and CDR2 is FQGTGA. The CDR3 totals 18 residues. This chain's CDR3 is CASSPPTTTSGAYNEQFF. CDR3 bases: TGTGCCAGCAGCCCTCCCACCACGACTAGCGGGGCCTACAATGAGCAGTTCTTC. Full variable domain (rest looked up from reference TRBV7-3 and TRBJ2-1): GAGVSQTPSNKVTEKGKYVELRCDPISGHTALYWYRQSLGQGPEFLIYFQGTGAADDSGLPNDRFFAVRPEGSVSTLKIQRTERGDSAVYLCASSPPTTTSGAYNEQFFGPGTRLTVL.

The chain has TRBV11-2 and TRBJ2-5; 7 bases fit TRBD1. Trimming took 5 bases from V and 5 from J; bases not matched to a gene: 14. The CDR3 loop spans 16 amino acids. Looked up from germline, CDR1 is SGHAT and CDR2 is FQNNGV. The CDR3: CASSPQPQGVRETQYF. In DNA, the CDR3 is TGTGCCAGCAGCCCCCAACCTCAGGGGGTCAGGGAGACCCAGTACTTC.